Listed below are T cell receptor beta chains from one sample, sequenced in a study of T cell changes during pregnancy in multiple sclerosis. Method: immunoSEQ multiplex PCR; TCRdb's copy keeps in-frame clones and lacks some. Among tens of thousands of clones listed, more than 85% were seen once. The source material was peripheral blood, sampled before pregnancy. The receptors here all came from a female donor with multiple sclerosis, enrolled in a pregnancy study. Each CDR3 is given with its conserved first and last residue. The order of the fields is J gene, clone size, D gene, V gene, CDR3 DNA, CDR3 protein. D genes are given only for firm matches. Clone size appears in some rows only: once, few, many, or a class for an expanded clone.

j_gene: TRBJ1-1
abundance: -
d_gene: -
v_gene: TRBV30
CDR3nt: TGTGCCTGGAGGGTCACAGCAAACACTGAAGCTTTCTTT
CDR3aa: CAWRVTANTEAFF

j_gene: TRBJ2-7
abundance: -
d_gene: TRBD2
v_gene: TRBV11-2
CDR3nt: TGTGCCAGCAGCCCTCCGCACCCAGGGACGGGGGGAGGGGAGCAGTACTTC
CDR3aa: CASSPPHPGTGGGEQYF

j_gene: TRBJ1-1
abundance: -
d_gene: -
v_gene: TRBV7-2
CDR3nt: TGTGCCAGCAGCCAAAAGTCGACAGCCCATGAAGCTTTCTTT
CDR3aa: CASSQKSTAHEAFF

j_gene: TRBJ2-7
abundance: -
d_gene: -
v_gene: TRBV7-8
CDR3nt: TGTGCCAGCAGCTTAGGCCCAGTTGGTGAGCAGTACTTC
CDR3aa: CASSLGPVGEQYF

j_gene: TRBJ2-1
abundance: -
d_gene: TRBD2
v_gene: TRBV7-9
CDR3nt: TGTGCCAGCAGCCTACCGGGACTAGCGGGAGAAGGTGAGCAGTTCTTC
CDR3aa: CASSLPGLAGEGEQFF

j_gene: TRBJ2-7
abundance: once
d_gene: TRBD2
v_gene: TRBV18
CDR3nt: TGTGCCAGCTCACCACCGACTAGCGGGAGGGCCGGTTCCGAGCAGTACTTC
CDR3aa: CASSPPTSGRAGSEQYF

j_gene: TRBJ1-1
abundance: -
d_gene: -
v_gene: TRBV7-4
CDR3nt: TGTGCCAGCAGTCCAACAGCGGTGAACACTGAAGCTTTCTTT
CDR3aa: CASSPTAVNTEAFF

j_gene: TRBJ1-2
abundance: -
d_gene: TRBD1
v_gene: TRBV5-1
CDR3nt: TGCGCCAGCGGGCTCCCGGGACAGATACTCTATGGCTACACCTTC
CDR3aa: CASGLPGQILYGYTF

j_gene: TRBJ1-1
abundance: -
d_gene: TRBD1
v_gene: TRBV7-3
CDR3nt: TGTGCCAGCAGCCCGGGGACAGGGGGTTTAGGCACTGAAGCTTTCTTT
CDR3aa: CASSPGTGGLGTEAFF

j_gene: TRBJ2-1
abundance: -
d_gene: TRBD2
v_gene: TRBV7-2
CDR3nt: TGTGCCAGCAGCTTAGTCGGGGGGGCCCCCTACAATGAGCAGTTCTTC
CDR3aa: CASSLVGGAPYNEQFF

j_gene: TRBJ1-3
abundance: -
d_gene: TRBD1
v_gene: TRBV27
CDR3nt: TGTGCCAGCGCCGACAGGGGAATAGGGTTTGGAAACACCATATATTTT
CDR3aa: CASADRGIGFGNTIYF

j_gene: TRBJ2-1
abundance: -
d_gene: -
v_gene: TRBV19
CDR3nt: TGTGCCAGTAGTATGCGGGCAGGGGTCTACAATGAGCAGTTCTTC
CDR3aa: CASSMRAGVYNEQFF

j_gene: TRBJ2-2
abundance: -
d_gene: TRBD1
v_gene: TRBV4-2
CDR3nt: TGTGCCACCTCCTACCGTGGGACAGGGAACACCGGGGAGCTGTTTTTT
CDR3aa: CATSYRGTGNTGELFF

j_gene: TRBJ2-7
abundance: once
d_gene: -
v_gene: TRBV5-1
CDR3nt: TGCGCCAGCAGCTTGGAAGGCAGGGGACCCACCGAGCAGTACTTC
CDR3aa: CASSLEGRGPTEQYF

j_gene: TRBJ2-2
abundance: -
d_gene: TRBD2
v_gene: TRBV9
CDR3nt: TGTGCCAGCAGCCCCATCTGGTCGACTAGCGGGAGGGCCGGAACCGGGGAGCTGTTTTTT
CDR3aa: CASSPIWSTSGRAGTGELFF

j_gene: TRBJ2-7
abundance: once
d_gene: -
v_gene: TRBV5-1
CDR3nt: TGCGCCAGCAGCTTGGGGGCGGGGTTCTCGGAGCAGTACTTC
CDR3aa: CASSLGAGFSEQYF

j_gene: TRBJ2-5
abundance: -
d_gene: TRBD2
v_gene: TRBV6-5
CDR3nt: TGTGCCAGCAGTCAACTAGCGGGAGGTGAGACCCAGTACTTC
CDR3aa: CASSQLAGGETQYF

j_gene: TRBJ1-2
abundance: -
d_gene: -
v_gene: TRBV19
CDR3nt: TGTGCCAGTAGTTCCCGGGGGTCCTACTATGGCTACACCTTC
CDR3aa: CASSSRGSYYGYTF

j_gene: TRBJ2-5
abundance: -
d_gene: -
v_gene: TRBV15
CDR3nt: TGTGCCACCAGCGGGGATCTGACAGGCGGCTTTGGGACCCAGTACTTC
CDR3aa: CATSGDLTGGFGTQYF

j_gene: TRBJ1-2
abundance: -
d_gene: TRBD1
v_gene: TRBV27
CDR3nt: TGTGCCAGCAGTACCGGGACAGGGGTCGGCTACACCTTC
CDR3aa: CASSTGTGVGYTF

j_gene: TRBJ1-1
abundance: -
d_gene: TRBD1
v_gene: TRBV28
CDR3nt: TGTGCCAGCAGTCCCTTCAGGGGGAGGAACACTGAAGCTTTCTTT
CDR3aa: CASSPFRGRNTEAFF

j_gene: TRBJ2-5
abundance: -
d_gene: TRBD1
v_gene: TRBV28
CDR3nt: TGTGCCAGCAGGAATACCGGGACAGCCTTTAGGTACTTC
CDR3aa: CASRNTGTAFRYF

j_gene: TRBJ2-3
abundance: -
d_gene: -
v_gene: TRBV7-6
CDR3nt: TGTGCCAGCAGCTTGGATCTAGGGGGAGATACGCAGTATTTT
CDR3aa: CASSLDLGGDTQYF

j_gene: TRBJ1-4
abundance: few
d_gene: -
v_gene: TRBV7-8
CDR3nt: TGTGCCAGCAGCTTAAGAGAAAAACTCGGAACTAATGAAAAACTGTTTTTT
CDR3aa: CASSLREKLGTNEKLFF

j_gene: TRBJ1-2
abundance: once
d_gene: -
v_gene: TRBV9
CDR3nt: TGTGCCAGCAGCGACAGTGGGGGAGGGGGTACGAATGGCTACACCTTC
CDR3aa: CASSDSGGGGTNGYTF

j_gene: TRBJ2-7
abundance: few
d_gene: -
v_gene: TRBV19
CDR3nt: TGTGCGACGTCGAGGAATTCCTACGAGCAGTACTTC
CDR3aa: CATSRNSYEQYF

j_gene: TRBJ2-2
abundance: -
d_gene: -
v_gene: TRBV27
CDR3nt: TGTGCCAGCAGCATCAGGGCCACCGGGGAGCTGTTTTTT
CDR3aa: CASSIRATGELFF

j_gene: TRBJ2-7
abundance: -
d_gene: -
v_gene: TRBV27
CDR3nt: TGTGCCAGCAGTCAAACAGGGACCTCTGCCTCCTACGAGCAGTACTTC
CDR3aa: CASSQTGTSASYEQYF

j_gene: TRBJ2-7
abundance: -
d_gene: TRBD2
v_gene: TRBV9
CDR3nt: TGTGCCAGCAGCCCTAGCGGGAGCGCAGCCTACGAGCAGTACTTC
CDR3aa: CASSPSGSAAYEQYF

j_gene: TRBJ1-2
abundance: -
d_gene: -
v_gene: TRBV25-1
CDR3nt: TGTGCCAGCAGTGGACAGACCTTCGGCTACACCTTC
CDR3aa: CASSGQTFGYTF

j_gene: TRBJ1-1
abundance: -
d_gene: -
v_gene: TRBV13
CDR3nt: TGTGCCAGCAGCGCCCGCAGATCGTGGGGGCGGCACACTGAAGCTTTCTTT
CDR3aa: CASSARRSWGRHTEAFF

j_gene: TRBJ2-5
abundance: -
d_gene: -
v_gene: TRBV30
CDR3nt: TGTGCCTGGAGTGGAGGCCAAGAGACCCAGTACTTC
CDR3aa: CAWSGGQETQYF

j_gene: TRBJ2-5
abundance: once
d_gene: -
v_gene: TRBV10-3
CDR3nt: TGTGCCATCAGTGAGTCGAACAGACCCCCACAAGAGACCCAGTACTTC
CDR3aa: CAISESNRPPQETQYF

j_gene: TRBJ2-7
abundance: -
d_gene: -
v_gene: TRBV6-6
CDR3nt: TGTGCCACCGAACTTAGCCCGGCCTACGAGCAGTACTTC
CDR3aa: CATELSPAYEQYF

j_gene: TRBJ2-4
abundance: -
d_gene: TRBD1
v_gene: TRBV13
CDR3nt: TGTGCCAGCAGCTTAGCCGGGACAGGGCCGGCCAAAAACATTCAGTACTTC
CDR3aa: CASSLAGTGPAKNIQYF